The present T cell receptor beta chain was sequenced within a study of blood T cell repertoires in COVID-19. Study background: The study drew acute and convalescent COVID-19 samples from the United States, Italy and Spain.

How the authors handled the data: Researchers report that nucleated cell counts were estimated from reference gene primer amplification. Profiled with immunoSEQ multiplex PCR; TCRdb holds only in-frame clones, not every one. V, J and clone size were drawn from that table, and D and trimming were deduced from the DNA. In the table there are under 250,000 clones, roughly 85% of which are singletons. The Seattle patients, enrolled during active infection, were followed longitudinally. The sequenced sample was peripheral blood. The receptor comes from a woman in her 70s with COVID-19, enrolled during active disease.

CDR3 protein: CASSWSSNQPQHF. Here the CDR3 DNA reads TGTGCCAGCAGCTGGAGTAGCAATCAGCCCCAGCATTTT. The chain links TRBV7-8 to TRBJ1-5; D remains unclear. Germline V lookup: CDR1 SGHVS, CDR2 FQNEAQ. The CDR3 covers 13 residues. Trimming removed 4 bases from V and 0 bases from J, with 4 bases in between.